The 8 T cell receptor beta chains given below trace back to one sample, sequenced in a study of OX40 agonist ivuxolimab in advanced cancers. This table comes from immunoSEQ multiplex PCR, and its TCRdb copy is limited to in-frame clones, with some not included. The table lists tens of thousands of clones, roughly 87% of them singletons. The specimen comprised CD4+ or CD8+ T cells sorted from blood, sampled in a trial of the OX40 agonist ivuxolimab. The origin of the receptors is an adult with an advanced solid tumor such as melanoma, head and neck, liver or kidney cancer.

There are a few counts of this clone. V gene TRBV18 combines with J gene TRBJ1-1, with D unclear. The CDR3 loop spans 17 amino acids. V dropped 6 bases and J dropped 0 bases, with 20 bases sitting between them. Per germline, CDR1 KGHSH and CDR2 LQKENI. CDR3 coding DNA: TGTGCCAGCTCCCTAGGGTACGAGCGAGTCATGAACACTGAAGCTTTCTTT. It codes for CASSLGYERVMNTEAFF.

The rearrangement uses TRBV19 and TRBJ1-2, with TRBD1 identical over 8 bases. Looked up from germline, CDR1 is LNHDA and CDR2 is SQIVND (reference sequence). The CDR3 is 14 residues long. V shed 5 bases and J 5 bases; nucleotides not matched to a gene: 7. The CDR3 DNA reads as TGTGCCAGTAGTCCGGGACAGGTTTTATATGGCTACACCTTC. Protein sequence: CASSPGQVLYGYTF.

The chain joins TRBV6-1 to TRBJ1-6; possible D gene TRBD1, 6 bases. The CDR3 sequence is 17 residues long. CDR1 and CDR2 from the germline V gene are MNHNS and SASEGT. V dropped 3 bases and J dropped 0 bases, with 12 bases sitting between them. The CDR3 loop reads CASSETGHSSYNSPLHF. In DNA, the CDR3 is TGTGCCAGCAGTGAGACGGGACACAGCTCCTATAATTCACCCCTCCACTTT.

The chain combines TRBV7-8 with TRBJ2-7; 9 bases are a match to TRBD1. V trimming: 0 bases; J trimming: 4 bases; junction bases outside the gene matches: 7. The germline CDR1 and CDR2 sequences are SGHVS and FQNEAQ. CDR3 length equals 16 residues. This CDR3 reads CASSLAPGTGLYEQYF. DNA of the CDR3: TGTGCCAGCAGCTTAGCGCCCGGGACAGGGCTTTACGAGCAGTACTTC.

The CDR3 region has the DNA TGTGCCAGCAGCTTACAACGGGGGGGAACGGATACGCAGTATTTT. This translates into CASSLQRGGTDTQYF. The chain couples TRBV7-9 to TRBJ2-3, with TRBD2 matching 8 bases. The V gene end was trimmed by 2 bases and the J gene end by 6 bases; junction bases not matched to a gene: 7. The CDR3 is 15 residues long. Germline V gene lookup returns CDR1 SEHNR and CDR2 FQNEAQ (reference sequence).

The sample holds one count of this clone. The chain joins TRBV7-2 to TRBJ1-2; 10 bases align to TRBD1. The V gene's germline CDR1 is SGHTA and CDR2 FQGNSA. The CDR3 is 15 amino acids. The J segment lost 10 bases and the V segment lost 1 base, leaving 9 bases of the junction unmatched. CDR3 amino acids: CASSLEPGQGRDYTF. DNA of the CDR3: TGTGCCAGCAGCTTAGAGCCGGGACAGGGGCGAGACTACACCTTC.

The chain has TRBV19 and TRBJ1-6; D is unclear. The CDR3 is made up of 16 amino acids. Trimming pared 2 bases from V and 10 bases from J, leaving 18 bases between. Germline V gives CDR1 LNHDA, CDR2 SQIVND (reference sequence). The CDR3 coding sequence is TGTGCCAGTAGTATACCCCCAGGCCCTATGGGGTCACCCCTCCACTTT. Its protein product is CASSIPPGPMGSPLHF.

J is TRBJ2-7 and V is TRBV6-1, with D tentatively TRBD1 (6 bases). The CDR3 consists of 16 residues. CDR1 is MNHNS and CDR2 is SASEGT in the germline V gene. V was trimmed by 2 bases and J by 1 base, leaving 15 bases between them. The CDR3 nucleotides are TGTGCCAGCAGTGAATTTGGACGGGACAAATCCTACGAGCAGTACTTC. Protein product: CASSEFGRDKSYEQYF.